This T cell receptor (beta chain) was observed in a study of blood T cell repertoires in COVID-19. Study-level background: Sites in the United States, Italy and Spain provided acute and convalescent COVID-19 samples.

Germline lookup yields CDR1 SGHAT and CDR2 FQNNGV. The V and J ends lost 5 bases and 6 bases respectively, with 17 bases between them. This CDR3 is built from 15 residues. Method: immunoSEQ multiplex PCR; TCRdb's copy keeps in-frame clones and lacks some. The sample shows fewer than 350,000 clones, 80% to 95% of them seen only once. Seattle-derived patients entered the study during active infection and were followed longitudinally. The genes are TRBV11-2 and TRBJ2-4; D perhaps matches TRBD2 (5 bases). The receptor comes from a woman in her 30s with COVID-19, enrolled during active disease. What was sequenced was peripheral blood. The CDR3 region is CASSVRTVLGNIQYF. The CDR3 DNA is TGTGCCAGCAGCGTACGGACTGTGCTCGGAAACATTCAGTACTTC.